This T cell receptor beta chain stems from a study of T cell repertoires in cytomegalovirus infection (dated by TCRdb to between 2017 and 2020). Some background on the complete study: The HLA type of each donor mattered for the analysis, because public TCR beta signatures pointed to carriage of CMV infection along with the matching HLA type. Overall study results and their limits: In both this cohort and an independent cohort of a few hundred donors, the cumulative frequency of public TCR beta family members distinguished carriers of CMV infection plus the relevant HLA type. The ex vivo response was dominated by HLA-C-restricted CMV-specific TCR beta clonotypes, which also provided the single most frequent clonotype in two of eight donors.

In this sample, this clonotype turned up once. Its cognate antigen has yet to be identified. Base qualities are not at hand, and no much larger clone is one base apart. One read alone is weak evidence. Trimming removed 7 bases from V and 9 bases from J; the gene matches leave 13 bases unexplained. From the cysteine through the phenylalanine, the CDR3 covers 16 amino acids. Only the CDR3 DNA is retained, 48 bases long and in frame from the first base. CDR1 SEHNR and CDR2 FQNEAQ are derived from the germline V gene (reference sequence). The sequencer listed for this sample is Illumina HiSeq 1500. TCRdb passed the public sequencing reads through fastp at Q25 and MiXCR, retaining productive beta sequences. Rows merge per CDR3 protein into single entries with the most common DNA and genes. The sample profile shows some 160,000 distinct CDR3 sequences; over 15% of them were found once. About 17% of the sample is taken by the ten largest.

Material for sequencing was CD8+ T cells from PBMCs. The sequence came from a human donor in good health (CMV status not recorded). Some clones in this sample may be carry-over from other donors' samples. The chain links TRBV7-9 with TRBJ2-6; 9 nucleotides in the junction match TRBD1. The DNA sequence is as follows: TGTGCCAGCACTCCGAGGGGACAGGGAAACTTCAACGTCCTGACTTTC. The translation is CASTPRGQGNFNVLTF.